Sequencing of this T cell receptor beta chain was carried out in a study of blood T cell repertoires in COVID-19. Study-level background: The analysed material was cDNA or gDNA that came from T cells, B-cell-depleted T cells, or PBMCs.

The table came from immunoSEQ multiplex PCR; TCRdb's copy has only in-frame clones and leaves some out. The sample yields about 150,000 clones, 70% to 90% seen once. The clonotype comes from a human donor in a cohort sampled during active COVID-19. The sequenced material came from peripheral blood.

DNA of the CDR3: TGTGCCAGCAGCCGAGACAGGGGAAGGGGGCAGCCCCAGCATTTT. Amino acids: CASSRDRGRGQPQHF. The chain carries TRBV3-1 (or the pseudogene TRBV3-2) and TRBJ1-5; 8 bases fit TRBD1. J lost 7 bases, V lost 4 bases, and 9 bases had no gene match. CDR3 length: 15 residues. Germline V gene lookup returns CDR1 LGHDT and CDR2 YNNKEL (reference sequence).